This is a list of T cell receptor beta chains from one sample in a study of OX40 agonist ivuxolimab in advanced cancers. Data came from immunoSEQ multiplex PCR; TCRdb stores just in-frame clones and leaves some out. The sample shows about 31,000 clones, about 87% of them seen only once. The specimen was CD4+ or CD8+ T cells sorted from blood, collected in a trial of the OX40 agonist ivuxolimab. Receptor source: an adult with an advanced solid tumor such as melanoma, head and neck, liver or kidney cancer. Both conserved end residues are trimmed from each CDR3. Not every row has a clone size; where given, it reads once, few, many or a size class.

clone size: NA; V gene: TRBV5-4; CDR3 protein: ASSSPYLEAGVGYEQY
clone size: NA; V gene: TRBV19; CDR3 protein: ASSLPGANSPLH
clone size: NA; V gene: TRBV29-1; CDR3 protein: SVEDYRTLGHNYGYT
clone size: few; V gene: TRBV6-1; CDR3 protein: ASSNSGANVLT
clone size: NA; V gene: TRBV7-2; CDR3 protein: ASSLDRHEQY
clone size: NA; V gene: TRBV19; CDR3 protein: ASSMSGTDTQY
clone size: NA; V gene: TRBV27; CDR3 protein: ASSSLRSGRRETQY
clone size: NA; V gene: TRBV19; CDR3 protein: ASSTLGTPHGYT
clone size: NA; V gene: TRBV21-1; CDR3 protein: ASSKVPEAF
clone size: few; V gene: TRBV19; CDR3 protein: ASKRTSGRVGPADTQY
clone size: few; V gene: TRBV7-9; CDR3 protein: ASSLRQANTEAF
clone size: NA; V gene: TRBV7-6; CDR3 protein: ASSPGLDYEQY
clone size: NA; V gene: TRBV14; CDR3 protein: ASSQGEIGTLETQY
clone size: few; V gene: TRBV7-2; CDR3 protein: ASSKKTGGSYEQY
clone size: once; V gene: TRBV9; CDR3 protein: ASSVEGRKIYNEQF
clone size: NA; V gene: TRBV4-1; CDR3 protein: ASSQEGGYNEQF
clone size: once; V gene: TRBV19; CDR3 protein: ASSIRGTSGRSNEQF
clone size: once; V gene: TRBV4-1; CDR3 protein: ASSHYGLADSYEQY
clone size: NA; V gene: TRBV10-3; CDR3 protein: AISESGREEYGYT
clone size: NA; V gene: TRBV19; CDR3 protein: ASSQQGTNTGELF
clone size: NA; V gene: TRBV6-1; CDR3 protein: ATIGVGVEAYEQY
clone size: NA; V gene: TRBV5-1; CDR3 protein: ASSFGQGLDNEQF
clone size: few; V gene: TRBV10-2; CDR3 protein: ASSFFWGDYNEQF
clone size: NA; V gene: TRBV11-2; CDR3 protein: ASSFPGLHNEQF
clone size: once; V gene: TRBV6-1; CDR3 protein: ASRSQRNNEQF
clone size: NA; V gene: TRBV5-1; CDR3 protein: ASSHGGRGGYEQF
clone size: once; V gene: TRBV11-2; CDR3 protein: ASSPGVGELF
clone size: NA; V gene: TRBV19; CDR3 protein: ASSERGGYNEQF
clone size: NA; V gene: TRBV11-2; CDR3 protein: ASSLGPEETQY
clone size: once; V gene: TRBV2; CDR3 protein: ASSVFGQGTTGELF
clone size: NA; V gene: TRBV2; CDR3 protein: ASRRTSASSTDTQY
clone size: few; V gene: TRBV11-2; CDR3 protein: ASSLDDSQETQY
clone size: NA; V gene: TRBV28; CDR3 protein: ASENRDSPEKLF
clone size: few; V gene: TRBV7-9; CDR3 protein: ASSATAPNYGYT
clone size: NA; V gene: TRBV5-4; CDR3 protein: ASSPGLAADTRY
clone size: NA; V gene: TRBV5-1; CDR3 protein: ASSLTTQIAGRNTDTQY
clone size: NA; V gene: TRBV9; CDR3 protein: ASSVATGLNPGETQY
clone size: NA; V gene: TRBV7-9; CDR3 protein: ASSLGGELTDTQY
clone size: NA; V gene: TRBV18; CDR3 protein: ASSRTEQNTEAF
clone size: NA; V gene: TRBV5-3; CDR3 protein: ARSLALQPLGYEQY
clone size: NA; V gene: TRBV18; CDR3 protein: ASSLLAGVNTGELF